These 26 T cell receptor beta chains originate from one sample sequenced in a study of blood T cell repertoires in COVID-19. Method: immunoSEQ multiplex PCR; TCRdb's copy keeps in-frame clones and lacks some. Altogether about 100,000 clones are present, about 89% being singletons, with the ten largest covering approximately 15%. The sample comprised peripheral blood. All receptors derive from a man aged 50-60 years with acute or convalescent COVID-19.

The J gene is TRBJ2-5, the V gene TRBV19; D may be TRBD1 (6 bases). The V and J ends lost 6 bases and 1 base respectively, with 6 bases between them. The germline CDR1 and CDR2 sequences are LNHDA and SQIVND (reference sequence). The CDR3 totals 12 residues. The CDR3 loop is CASRGAQETQYF. CDR3 DNA sequence: TGTGCCAGTAGGGGGGCCCAAGAGACCCAGTACTTC.

V is TRBV19 and J is TRBJ1-4; TRBD1 matches at 9 bases. In germline, CDR1 is LNHDA, CDR2 SQIVND (reference sequence). The CDR3 is 14 residues long. J was trimmed by 6 bases and V by 7 bases; bases with no gene match: 6. CDR3 nucleotide sequence: TGTGCCAGTACCCTGGGACAGGGTTATGAAAAACTGTTTTTT. As protein: CASTLGQGYEKLFF. Full variable domain (remainder filled in from reference TRBV19 and TRBJ1-4): DGGITQSPKYLFRKEGQNVTLSCEQNLNHDAMYWYRQDPGQGLRLIYYSQIVNDFQKGDIAEGYSVSREKKESFPLTVTSAQKNPTAFYLCASTLGQGYEKLFFGSGTQLSVL.

V and J are TRBV11-2 and TRBJ1-6; 9 nucleotides align to TRBD1. Germline loops: CDR1 SGHAT, CDR2 FQNNGV. The CDR3 extends over 15 amino acids. After removal of 2 bases from V and 10 bases from J, the junction contained 6 bases not matched to a gene. This CDR3 is CASSLTRDRVSPLHF. CDR3 sequence (DNA): TGTGCCAGCAGCTTAACCCGGGACAGGGTCTCACCCCTCCACTTT.

The genes are TRBV7-2 and TRBJ2-7, with TRBD1 identical over 12 bases. The V segment lost 5 bases and the J segment 6 bases; nucleotides outside the gene matches: 17. Germline V gene lookup returns CDR1 SGHTA and CDR2 FQGNSA. This CDR3 region has 18 residues. The CDR3 bases are TGTGCCAGCAGCCGGAAAGGGACAGGGGGCGGAGGGACGTCCGAGCAGTACTTC. This translates into CASSRKGTGGGGTSEQYF.

This chain joins TRBV28 and TRBJ2-2; D is perhaps TRBD1 (5 bases). Germline V gene data show CDR1 as MDHEN and CDR2 as SYDVKM. V was clipped by 5 bases and J by 6 bases, with 22 bases between them. The CDR3 is made up of 17 amino acids. The CDR3 spells CASSQSFPLREAGELFF. CDR3 DNA sequence: TGTGCCAGCAGTCAGTCTTTCCCACTCAGGGAAGCCGGGGAGCTGTTTTTT.

The chain has TRBV7-6 and TRBJ2-2; 10 positions agree with TRBD2. Looked up from germline, CDR1 is SGHVS and CDR2 is FNYEAQ. The CDR3 is made up of 15 amino acids. The ends lost 5 bases at V and 5 bases at J; junction bases unmatched: 5. CDR3: CASSPNSGGTGELFF. The CDR3 nucleotides are TGTGCCAGCAGCCCGAATAGCGGGGGGACCGGGGAGCTGTTTTTT.

The DNA for the CDR3 is TGTGCCAGCAGCCTGGGGACAGGAGGGGAGCAGTACTTC. Protein sequence: CASSLGTGGEQYF. The V call is TRBV11-3, the J call TRBJ2-7, with 8 bases fitting TRBD1. This CDR3 has 13 amino acids. Germline lookup yields CDR1 SGHNT and CDR2 YENEEA. V shed 5 bases and J 7 bases; nucleotides not matched to a gene: 7.

This clone was seen only a few times. This rearrangement joins TRBV4-2 to TRBJ1-2, with 7 nucleotides matching TRBD1. Germline CDR1 reads LGHNA; CDR2 reads YNFKEQ. The CDR3 length is 15 residues. The ends lost 3 bases at V and 2 bases at J; junction bases unmatched: 6. The CDR3 region is CASSHARDSNYGYTF. In DNA form, the CDR3 reads TGTGCCAGCAGCCATGCGCGGGACAGCAACTATGGCTACACCTTC.

The chain joins TRBV19 to TRBJ2-2, with D tentatively TRBD2 (6 bases). Trimming shortened V by 5 bases and J by 4 bases, and 17 bases separated the two germline ends. Germline-derived CDR1 and CDR2 are LNHDA and SQIVND (reference sequence). CDR3 length: 16 amino acids. DNA for the CDR3: TGTGCCAGTAGTTACGGGACTGTACCGGGCACCGGGGAGCTGTTTTTT. It translates to CASSYGTVPGTGELFF. Full variable domain (remainder filled in from reference TRBV19 and TRBJ2-2): DGGITQSPKYLFRKEGQNVTLSCEQNLNHDAMYWYRQDPGQGLRLIYYSQIVNDFQKGDIAEGYSVSREKKESFPLTVTSAQKNPTAFYLCASSYGTVPGTGELFFGEGSRLTVL.

To note about this clone: Other DNA sequences of this sample code for an identical CDR3. V is TRBV18 and J is TRBJ1-4; 7 bases fit TRBD1. J lost 5 bases, V lost 2 bases, and 2 bases had no gene match. Germline lookup yields CDR1 KGHSH and CDR2 LQKENI. The length of the CDR3 is 14 residues. DNA for the CDR3: TGTGCCAGCTCACCAAACAGGGGAAATGAAAAACTGTTTTTT. Amino acid sequence: CASSPNRGNEKLFF.

This clone was counted only a few times. This chain connects TRBV5-4 to TRBJ2-7; TRBD1 is a possible D gene (7 bases). This CDR3 has 13 amino acids. Trimming removed 4 bases at V and 9 bases at J, with 17 bases between. In germline, CDR1 is SGHNT, CDR2 YYREEE (reference sequence). This CDR3 reads CASSPKRQGGQYF. DNA of the CDR3: TGTGCCAGCAGCCCGAAACGACAGGGAGGGCAGTACTTC.

The V gene is TRBV28, the J gene TRBJ1-1; 8 bases line up with TRBD1. Germline CDR1 and CDR2: MDHEN and SYDVKM. The junction had 7 bases not matched to a gene; V was cut back by 6 bases and J by 4 bases. This CDR3 has 14 amino acids. The DNA of the CDR3 is TGTGCCAGCAGCTCCCCAGGACAGGGCACTGAAGCTTTCTTT. Translating gives CASSSPGQGTEAFF.

This chain joins TRBV7-9 and TRBJ2-6; no clear D. The V gene's germline CDR1 is SEHNR and CDR2 FQNEAQ (reference sequence). Trimming cost V 5 bases and J 2 bases, with 10 bases left between them. The CDR3 loop spans 15 amino acids. The CDR3 protein is CASSPGPPGANVLTF. The DNA for the CDR3 is TGTGCCAGCAGCCCCGGTCCGCCTGGGGCCAACGTCCTGACTTTC.

The J gene is TRBJ1-3, the V gene TRBV12-5, with D unclear. This CDR3 spans 14 amino acids. The germline CDR1 and CDR2 sequences are LGHNT and FRNRAP. V was trimmed by 3 bases and J by 4 bases, leaving 10 bases between them. CDR3 DNA sequence: TGTGCTAGTGGTTTTTTCGGGTCGGGAAACACCATATATTTT. Translating it yields CASGFFGSGNTIYF. The entire variable domain, with the rest obtained from reference TRBV12-5 and TRBJ1-3, is as follows: DARVTQTPRHKVTEMGQEVTMRCQPILGHNTVFWYRQTMMQGLELLAYFRNRAPLDDSGMPKDRFSAEMPDATLATLKIQPSEPRDSAVYFCASGFFGSGNTIYFGEGSWLTVV.

The rearrangement links TRBV7-8 to TRBJ2-7; no firm D call. Germline values: CDR1 SGHVS, CDR2 FQNEAQ. With 7 bases removed from V and 2 bases from J, the gap between germline ends came to 6 bases. The CDR3 spans 11 residues. The CDR3 DNA follows: TGTGCCAGCACCCAAACCTACGAGCAGTACTTC. It yields the protein CASTQTYEQYF. The whole variable domain, remainder taken from reference TRBV7-8 and TRBJ2-7, is GAGVSQSPRYKVAKRGQDVALRCDPISGHVSLFWYQQALGQGPEFLTYFQNEAQLDKSGLPSDRFFAERPEGSVSTLKIQRTQQEDSAVYLCASTQTYEQYFGPGTRLTVT.

The chain uses TRBV7-9 and TRBJ1-5; D gene uncertain. The CDR3 consists of 13 residues. The V and J ends lost 4 bases and 7 bases respectively, with 11 bases between them. Germline CDR1 and CDR2: SEHNR and FQNEAQ (reference sequence). The CDR3 loop is CASSSGSPQPQHF. CDR3 nucleotide sequence: TGTGCCAGCAGCTCCGGGAGTCCCCAGCCCCAGCATTTT. Drawing the rest from reference TRBV7-9 and TRBJ1-5, the complete variable domain is DTGVSQNPRHKITKRGQNVTFRCDPISEHNRLYWYRQTLGQGPEFLTYFQNEAQLEKSRLLSDRFSAERPKGSFSTLEIQRTEQGDSAMYLCASSSGSPQPQHFGDGTRLSIL.

The CDR3 DNA follows: TGCGCCAACTCGGACAGGGGTGCAGATACGCAGTATTTT. Translating gives CANSDRGADTQYF. The chain has TRBV23-1 and TRBJ2-3, with TRBD1 matching over 9 bases. TRBV23-1 is placed among ORFs of uncertain function. The V segment lost 10 bases and the J segment 4 bases; nucleotides outside the gene matches: 6. This CDR3 is built from 13 residues.

The gene calls are TRBV7-8 and TRBJ2-2, with 7 bases matching TRBD1. From germline, CDR1 is SGHVS and CDR2 FQNEAQ. This CDR3 spans 17 amino acids. V was pared by 2 bases and J by 0 bases, with 6 bases of the junction left unmatched. CDR3 bases: TGTGCCAGCAGCTTACGCAGGGGGTTCTCGAACACCGGGGAGCTGTTTTTT. Amino acids: CASSLRRGFSNTGELFF.

The J gene is TRBJ1-1, the V gene TRBV5-1; 11 bases match TRBD1. V was pared by 0 bases and J by 5 bases, with 3 bases of the junction left unmatched. The germline V gene encodes CDR1 SGHRS and CDR2 YFSETQ. The CDR3 loop spans 15 amino acids. This CDR3 is CASSLARDRGTEAFF. The CDR3 DNA reads as TGCGCCAGCAGCTTGGCCCGGGACAGGGGGACTGAAGCTTTCTTT.

The V gene is TRBV7-6, the J gene TRBJ2-5; D unresolved. Looked up from germline, CDR1 is SGHVS and CDR2 is FNYEAQ. The CDR3 spans 11 residues. The V gene lost 1 base and the J gene lost 13 bases, with 10 bases spanning the gap. The CDR3 sequence is CASSLVRELYF. The CDR3 nucleotides are TGTGCCAGCAGCTTAGTACGCGAACTGTACTTC.

The chain recombines TRBV4-3 with TRBJ2-5, with D possibly TRBD1 on 6 matching bases. The CDR3 loop spans 15 amino acids. Germline V CDR1 and CDR2: LGHNA, YSLEER. V was cut by 4 bases and J by 5 bases, with 17 bases left in between. The CDR3 here is CASSRRYQGLETQYF. The CDR3 nucleotides are TGCGCCAGCAGCCGAAGATATCAGGGGTTGGAGACCCAGTACTTC.

The chain joins TRBV24-1 to TRBJ1-2, with D possibly being TRBD1 (5 bases). This CDR3 region has 13 residues. The germline V gene encodes CDR1 KGHDR and CDR2 SFDVKD. V was trimmed by 6 bases and J by 3 bases, leaving 10 bases between them. In DNA form, the CDR3 reads TGTGCCACCAGTCTCAGGGAGGACTATGGCTACACCTTC. It codes for CATSLREDYGYTF.

The chain links TRBV3-1 (or the pseudogene TRBV3-2) to TRBJ2-5; possibly TRBD2 for D (5 bases). V was shortened by 1 base and J by 4 bases, with 19 bases between the two germline ends. The CDR3 is 17 residues long. CDR1 LGHDT and CDR2 YNNKEL come from the germline V gene (reference sequence). The CDR3 DNA is TGTGCCAGCAGCCAAGGGGTCGGACTTACGGGTTCAGAGACCCAGTACTTC. The encoded protein is CASSQGVGLTGSETQYF.

The chain recombines TRBV6-6 with TRBJ2-2; 8 bases are shared with TRBD1. This CDR3 comprises 15 residues. J lost 5 bases, V lost 6 bases, and 8 bases had no gene match. CDR1 and CDR2 (germline): MNHNY, SVGAGI (reference sequence). DNA of the CDR3: TGTGCCAGCAGCCCGGACAGGGCTGGTACCGGGGAGCTGTTTTTT. This gives the protein CASSPDRAGTGELFF.

The rearrangement links TRBV5-1 to TRBJ2-6; D is perhaps TRBD1 (6 bases). V lost 4 bases and J 1 base, leaving 12 bases between the germline ends. The length of the CDR3 is 16 residues. Germline V gene lookup returns CDR1 SGHRS and CDR2 YFSETQ. CDR3 loop: CASSLDRPSGANVLTF. The CDR3 DNA reads as TGCGCCAGCAGCCTGGACAGACCGTCTGGGGCCAACGTCCTGACTTTC.

This clone was seen a single time. The chain has TRBV7-9 and TRBJ2-1; 12 bases fit TRBD2. This CDR3 spans 16 amino acids. V was pared by 7 bases and J by 3 bases, with 7 bases of the junction left unmatched. Germline V lookup: CDR1 SEHNR, CDR2 FQNEAQ (reference sequence). The DNA for the CDR3 is TGTGCCAGCACCAACGGACTAGCGGGGAGCTACAATGAGCAGTTCTTC. Residues: CASTNGLAGSYNEQFF.